A single T cell receptor beta chain is shown here with its context. Blood was sampled at baseline, cycle 4 day 1, and cycle 7 day 1. The source of the sample is a study of OX40 agonist ivuxolimab in advanced cancers. Per germline, CDR1 SNHLY and CDR2 FYNNEI. Trimming left V 5 bases short and J 6 bases short, with 9 bases between. This CDR3 is 12 amino acids long. Profiled with immunoSEQ multiplex PCR; TCRdb holds only in-frame clones, not every one. The table has approximately 39,000 clones, around 80% seen once. The material was CD4+ or CD8+ T cells sorted from blood, obtained in a trial of the OX40 agonist ivuxolimab. The receptor was derived from an adult with an advanced solid tumor such as melanoma, head and neck, liver or kidney cancer. This chain connects TRBV2 to TRBJ2-3, with D hard to call. The CDR3 nucleotides are TGTGCCAGCAGTCAACCCGGGGATACGCAGTATTTT. This sequence encodes CASSQPGDTQYF. The full variable domain, its missing parts supplied by reference TRBV2 and TRBJ2-3, is EPEVTQTPSHQVTQMGQEVILRCVPISNHLYFYWYRQILGQKVEFLVSFYNNEISEKSEIFDDQFSVERPDGSNFTLKIRSTKLEDSAMYFCASSQPGDTQYFGPGTRLTVL.